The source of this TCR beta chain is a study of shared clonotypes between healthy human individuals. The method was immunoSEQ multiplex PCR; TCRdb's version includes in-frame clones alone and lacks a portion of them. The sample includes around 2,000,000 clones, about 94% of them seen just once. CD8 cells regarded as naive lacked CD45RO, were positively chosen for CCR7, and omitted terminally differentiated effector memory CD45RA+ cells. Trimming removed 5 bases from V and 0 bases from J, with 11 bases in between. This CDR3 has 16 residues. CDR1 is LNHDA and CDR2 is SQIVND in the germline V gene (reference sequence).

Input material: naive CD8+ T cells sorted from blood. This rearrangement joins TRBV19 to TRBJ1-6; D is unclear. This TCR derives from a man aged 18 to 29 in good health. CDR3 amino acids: CASSPGVTSYNSPLHF. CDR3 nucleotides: TGTGCCAGTAGTCCCGGTGTCACCTCCTATAATTCACCCCTCCACTTT.